This T cell receptor (beta chain) was identified in a study of T cell changes during pregnancy in multiple sclerosis. CDR3 size: 14 residues. Trimming cost V 3 bases and J 4 bases, with 12 bases left between them. The germline gives CDR1 LNHDA, CDR2 SQIVND (reference sequence). Assay used: immunoSEQ multiplex PCR; TCRdb lists only in-frame clones, some missing. The sample includes 35,000 to 55,000 clones, about 92% of them seen just once. Sequencing was done on a sample of peripheral blood. The rearrangement uses TRBV19 and TRBJ2-5; D perhaps matches TRBD1 (5 bases). The source of this sequence is a female donor with multiple sclerosis, enrolled in a pregnancy study. CDR3 amino acids: CASSIGHLGETQYF. CDR3 coding DNA: TGTGCCAGTAGTATTGGACACCTCGGAGAGACCCAGTACTTC.